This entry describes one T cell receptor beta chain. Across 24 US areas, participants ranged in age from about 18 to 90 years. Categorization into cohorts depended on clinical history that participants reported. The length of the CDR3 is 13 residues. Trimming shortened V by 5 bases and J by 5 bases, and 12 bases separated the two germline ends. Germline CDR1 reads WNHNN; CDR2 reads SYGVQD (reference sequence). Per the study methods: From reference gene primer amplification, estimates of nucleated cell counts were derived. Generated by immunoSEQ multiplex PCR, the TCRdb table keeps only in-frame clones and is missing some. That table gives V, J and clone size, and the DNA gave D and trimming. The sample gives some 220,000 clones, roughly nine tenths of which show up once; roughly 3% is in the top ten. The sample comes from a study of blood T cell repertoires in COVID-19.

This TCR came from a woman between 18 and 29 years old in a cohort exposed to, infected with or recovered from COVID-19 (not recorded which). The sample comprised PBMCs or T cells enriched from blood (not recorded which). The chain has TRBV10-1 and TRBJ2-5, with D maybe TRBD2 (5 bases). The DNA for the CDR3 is TGCGCCAGCAGTATCGGGGTGGACGAGACCCAGTACTTC. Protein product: CASSIGVDETQYF.